The 11 T cell receptor beta chains listed next were all sequenced from one sample in a study of metastatic and nonmetastatic thyroid tumors. TCRdb re-called the PCR reads with MiXCR. Among around 38,000 clones, 25% to 30% were seen once, and the ten largest hold nearly 10%. Prior to thyroid surgery, none of the patients had received any treatment. The sample taken for sequencing was blood. The receptor source for this set is a male donor with papillary thyroid cancer or a benign thyroid nodule (not recorded which). Some clones in this sample may be carry-over from other donors' samples.

This clone has just one count. One end of the junction does not line up with germline, which may come from a read error. This chain's CDR3 is CSSRDNVGNQPQHF. The CDR3 nucleotides read TGCAGTTCTAGAGACAATGTAGGCAATCAGCCCCAGCATTTT. V usage is TRBV20-1 and J usage is TRBJ1-5; D remains ambiguous. Germline CDR1 DFQATT, CDR2 SNEGSKA (reference sequence). The CDR3 contains 14 residues.

With respect to this clone: At one boundary the junction diverges from the germline segment, which might be a read error. The V call is TRBV5-1, the J call TRBJ2-3; D is possibly TRBD2 (5 bases). The CDR3 spans 15 residues. Germline V lookup: CDR1 SGHRS, CDR2 YFSETQ. The CDR3 coding sequence is TGCGCCAGCAGCTCCGGGAAAGGGTTGGGAGATCCGCAGGATTTT. Translation gives CASSSGKGLGDPQDF.

Ten or more counts support this clone. The chain couples TRBV28 to TRBJ1-1; D may be TRBD1 (5 bases). CDR1 is MDHEN, CDR2 SYDVKM, per germline. The CDR3 is 12 amino acids. V was pared by 6 bases and J by 5 bases, with 10 bases between. In DNA form, the CDR3 reads TGTGCCAGCAGCTGGGGGGGGACTGAAGCTTTCTTT. This encodes CASSWGGTEAFF.

The table lists this clone with a few counts. The chain uses TRBV27 and TRBJ2-6; D not certain. Looked up from germline, CDR1 is MNHEY and CDR2 is SMNVEV (reference sequence). The V and J ends lost 7 bases and 2 bases respectively, with 15 bases between them. The CDR3 sequence is 16 residues long. The CDR3, as DNA: TGTGCCAGCATCTTACTCCCGGTGCCTGGGGCCAACGTCCTGACTTTC. As protein: CASILLPVPGANVLTF.

To note about this clone: Compared with germline, one end of the junction differs, possibly owing to a read error. The CDR3 DNA reads TGCTGTGCTACTGGGACCGGGGTCAATGAGCAGTTCTTC. Encoded protein: CCATGTGVNEQFF. This chain connects TRBV20-1 to TRBJ2-1; D may be TRBD1 or TRBD2 (5 bases each). The CDR3 has 13 amino acids. The germline CDR1 and CDR2 sequences are DFQATT and SNEGSKA (reference sequence).

This clone was observed many times. This sequence joins TRBV6-4 and TRBJ2-3; D might be TRBD2 (5 bases). Germline V gene data show CDR1 as MRHNA and CDR2 as SNTAGT. Trimming shortened V by 3 bases and J by 1 base, and 5 bases separated the two germline ends. The CDR3 has 13 residues. In DNA, the CDR3 is TGTGCCAGCAGTGAGCGGGGCACAGATACGCAGTATTTT. Amino acid sequence: CASSERGTDTQYF.

This clone came up many times. The chain recombines TRBV5-6 with TRBJ2-7; D not certain. This CDR3 is 14 amino acids long. Germline V gene sequence: CDR1 SGHDT, CDR2 YYEEEE. V lost 0 bases and J lost 6, with 13 bases in between. The CDR3 DNA reads as TGTGCCAGCAGCTTGGATGGTCTGCTTGGCGAGCAGTACTTC. Protein sequence: CASSLDGLLGEQYF.

There are many counts of this clone. The chain combines TRBV6-1 with TRBJ1-4; D unclear. The CDR3 loop spans 15 amino acids. Germline-derived CDR1 and CDR2 are MNHNS and SASEGT. Trimming took off 5 bases at V and 5 bases at J, with 15 bases between the two ends. CDR3 sequence: CASSSTADPNEKLFF. CDR3 nucleotide sequence: TGTGCCAGCAGTTCCACCGCGGACCCGAATGAAAAACTGTTTTTT.

This clone occurred many times. V and J are TRBV6-1 and TRBJ1-1; D may be TRBD1 (5 bases). V lost 4 bases, J lost 6 bases, and 9 bases lay in between. The CDR3 length is 12 residues. Germline values: CDR1 MNHNS, CDR2 SASEGT. This chain's CDR3 is CASSVGVAEAFF. CDR3 coding DNA: TGTGCCAGCAGTGTAGGGGTGGCTGAAGCTTTCTTT.

This clone showed up many times. This chain joins TRBV4-1 and TRBJ2-5, with 7 nucleotides matching TRBD1. With 3 bases clipped from V and 4 bases from J, the junction kept 5 bases outside the gene matches. Germline CDR1 and CDR2: MGHRA and YSYEKL. This CDR3 is 14 amino acids long. Written as DNA, the CDR3 is TGCGCCAGCAGCCACCCCGACAGGGTAGAGACCCAGTACTTC. Protein: CASSHPDRVETQYF.

Many counts were recorded for this clone. The chain uses TRBV19 and TRBJ1-2, with D unclear. Germline values: CDR1 LNHDA, CDR2 SQIVND (reference sequence). V lost 9 bases, J lost 7 bases, and 21 bases lay in between. The CDR3 consists of 14 residues. CDR3 sequence reads: CASSQRRAGGGYTF. For the CDR3, the DNA is TGTGCCAGCTCTCAGAGGAGGGCAGGAGGTGGCTACACCTTC.